This TCR beta chain was captured by sequencing in a study of shared clonotypes between healthy human individuals. With V trimmed by 3 bases and J by 9 bases, 1 base remained unmatched. The CDR3 length is 12 residues. Germline V lookup: CDR1 KGHSH, CDR2 LQKENI. The donor population consisted of healthy HIV-negative adults with no recent acute infections or vaccinations. The assay ran at deep level. Assay: immunoSEQ multiplex PCR; the TCRdb copy retains only in-frame clones and omits some. The sample includes more than 1 million clones, around 82% of them seen just once. This clone has only one observation.

Sequencing used memory CD4+ T cells from PBMCs. Specified subset: CD45RA-negative fraction. This rearrangement joins TRBV18 to TRBJ2-1, with 8 bases that match TRBD1. The source of this sequence is a young man in good health. Some clones in this sample may be carry-over from other donors' samples. CDR3 in amino acids: CASSPTGGEQFF. CDR3 coding DNA: TGTGCCAGCTCACCTACAGGGGGTGAGCAGTTCTTC.